This TCR beta chain was recorded in a study of blood T cell repertoires in COVID-19. Study context: Both acute and convalescent COVID-19 samples were obtained from the United States, Italy and Spain. T cells, B-cell-depleted T cells, or PBMCs provided the cDNA or gDNA that served as material.

V was clipped by 2 bases and J by 0 bases, with 19 bases between them. Germline V gene sequence: CDR1 SGHVS, CDR2 FQNEAQ. This CDR3 is built from 19 residues. The authors' processing: Estimated nucleated cell counts came from reference gene primer amplification. Method: immunoSEQ multiplex PCR; TCRdb's copy keeps in-frame clones and lacks some. V and J calls and clone size are those listed in that table; D and trimming were worked out from the DNA. The data show approximately 150,000 clones, about 86% seen once. The sample was peripheral blood. The TCR was taken from a woman aged 70-85 years with acute or convalescent COVID-19. The chain combines TRBV7-8 with TRBJ1-4; the D is unclear. The DNA for the CDR3 is TGTGCCAGCAGCTTATATCTCGGCAGGCTACCAGCAACTAATGAAAAACTGTTTTTT. Amino acids: CASSLYLGRLPATNEKLFF.